This TCR beta chain was recovered during a study of CXCR3-negative and CXCR3-positive naive CD8 T cells. The study's findings and limits: TRBV-TRBJ usage matched between naive CXCR3-negative and CXCR3-positive cells but not between memory cells. CXCR3-positive naive cells carried more hydrophobic TRB CDR3s than CXCR3-negative ones.

It was by 5' RACE with UMI labels that the TRB cDNA libraries were prepared. TCRdb reprocessed the 5' RACE reads, keeping one entry per CDR3 protein, no DNA. The table lists more than 65,000 distinct CDR3 sequences. In regard to this clonotype: Its target is not known.

Germline assignment: CDR1 SGHVS and CDR2 FQNEAQ. CDR3 size: 16 residues. The sample taken for sequencing was naive CXCR3- CD8+ T cells from blood. Noted subset: CD45RO-CCR7+CD27+CD95- naive CD8+ T cells lacking CXCR3 (TNR3-). V usage is TRBV7-8 and J usage is TRBJ2-7; TCRdb calls TRBD1, which cannot be checked without DNA. The clonotype was recovered from a human donor in good health. Some clones in this sample may be carry-over from other donors' samples. CDR3: CASSLATGGIDYEQYF.